This is a list of T cell receptor beta chains from one sample in a study of blood T cell repertoires in COVID-19. TCRdb's table, derived via immunoSEQ multiplex PCR, lists solely in-frame clones and lacks some. The table includes fewer than 150,000 clones, around 84% detected once. The source material was peripheral blood. The receptors were sampled from a man aged 40-49 years with acute or convalescent COVID-19. Both conserved end residues are part of each CDR3. Each record gives: V gene, D gene, clone size, J gene, CDR3 protein, CDR3 DNA. D genes are given only for firm matches. Clone size appears in some rows only: once, few, many, or a class for an expanded clone.

V gene: TRBV7-3
D gene: TRBD1
clone size: -
J gene: TRBJ2-7
CDR3 protein: CASSLQGSNPILDF
CDR3 DNA: TGTGCCAGCAGCCTACAGGGGTCAAACCCTATTCTAGACTTC

V gene: TRBV30
D gene: -
clone size: once
J gene: TRBJ2-2
CDR3 protein: CAWSWRNTGELFF
CDR3 DNA: TGTGCCTGGAGTTGGAGGAACACCGGGGAGCTGTTTTTT

V gene: TRBV3-1/TRBV3-2
D gene: -
clone size: -
J gene: TRBJ2-5
CDR3 protein: CASIPFGGGAKTQYF
CDR3 DNA: TGTGCCAGCATCCCCTTCGGAGGGGGGGCGAAGACCCAGTACTTC

V gene: TRBV3-1/TRBV3-2
D gene: TRBD1
clone size: -
J gene: TRBJ2-5
CDR3 protein: CASSQAGTELLYQETQYF
CDR3 DNA: TGTGCCAGCAGCCAAGCCGGGACAGAGTTACTGTACCAAGAGACCCAGTACTTC

V gene: TRBV7-9
D gene: -
clone size: -
J gene: TRBJ1-4
CDR3 protein: CASTWARGEKLFF
CDR3 DNA: TGTGCCAGCACCTGGGCTAGGGGTGAAAAACTGTTTTTT

V gene: TRBV5-1
D gene: -
clone size: -
J gene: TRBJ2-2
CDR3 protein: CASSLVSGAYTGELFF
CDR3 DNA: TGCGCCAGCAGCTTGGTATCAGGGGCGTACACCGGGGAGCTGTTTTTT

V gene: TRBV6-6
D gene: -
clone size: few
J gene: TRBJ1-6
CDR3 protein: CASSREGDSSSYNSPLHF
CDR3 DNA: TGTGCCAGCAGTCGTGAAGGGGATTCCAGCTCCTATAATTCACCCCTCCACTTT

V gene: TRBV2
D gene: -
clone size: -
J gene: TRBJ2-2
CDR3 protein: CASSEGGPGELFF
CDR3 DNA: TGTGCCAGCAGTGAGGGGGGGCCCGGGGAGCTGTTTTTT

V gene: TRBV10-1
D gene: -
clone size: -
J gene: TRBJ1-4
CDR3 protein: CATGQSNEKLFF
CDR3 DNA: TGCGCCACCGGACAGTCTAATGAAAAACTGTTTTTT

V gene: TRBV19
D gene: -
clone size: -
J gene: TRBJ2-1
CDR3 protein: CASSIRGFNEQFF
CDR3 DNA: TGTGCCAGTAGTATTAGGGGGTTTAATGAGCAGTTCTTC